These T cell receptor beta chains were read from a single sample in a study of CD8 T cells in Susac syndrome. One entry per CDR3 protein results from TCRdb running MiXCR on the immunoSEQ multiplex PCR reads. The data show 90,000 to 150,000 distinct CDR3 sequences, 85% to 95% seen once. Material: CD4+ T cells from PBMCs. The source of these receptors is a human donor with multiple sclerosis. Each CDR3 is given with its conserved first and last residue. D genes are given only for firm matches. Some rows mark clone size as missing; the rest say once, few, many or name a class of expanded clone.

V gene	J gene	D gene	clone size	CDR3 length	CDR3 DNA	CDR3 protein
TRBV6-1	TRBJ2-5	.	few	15	TGTGCCAGCAGCTGGTTGTCCGCTATGGTAGAGACCCAGTACTTC	CASSWLSAMVETQYF
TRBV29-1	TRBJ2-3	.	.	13	TGCAGCGTGGGAGTCACTAGCACAGATACGCAGTATTTT	CSVGVTSTDTQYF
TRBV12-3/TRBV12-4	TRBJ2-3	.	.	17	TGTGCCAGCAGTTTAGATTTATTCCCTGGGACGGGGGATACGCAGTATTTT	CASSLDLFPGTGDTQYF
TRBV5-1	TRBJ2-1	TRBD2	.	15	TGCGCCAGCAGCAGACTAGCGGGGGATTACAATGAGCAGTTCTTC	CASSRLAGDYNEQFF
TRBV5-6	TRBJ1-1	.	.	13	TGTGCCAGCAGCTTGAATCCGGGGTTGGAAGCTTTCTTT	CASSLNPGLEAFF
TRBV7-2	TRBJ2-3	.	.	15	TGTGCCAGCAGCTACTACACCCCTAGCACAGATACGCAGTATTTT	CASSYYTPSTDTQYF
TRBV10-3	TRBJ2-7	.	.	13	TGTGCCATCACCGTGGACCAGGGCCACGAGCAGTACTTC	CAITVDQGHEQYF
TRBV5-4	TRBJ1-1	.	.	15	TGTGCCAGCAGCTTGGTCTTGGGGGGGTTGAATTCAGCTTTCTTT	CASSLVLGGLNSAFF
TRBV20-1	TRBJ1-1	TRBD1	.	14	TGCAGTAACCGACAGGGGGCCGTAGACACTGAAGCTTTCTTT	CSNRQGAVDTEAFF
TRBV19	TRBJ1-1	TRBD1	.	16	TGTGCCTCAAGCCCCAGGGAGTATGTTAGGACAGGAGAAGCTTTCTTT	CASSPREYVRTGEAFF
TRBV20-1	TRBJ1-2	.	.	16	TGCAGTGCTAGACCCTTCTCGGGGGAAACTAACTATGGCTACACCTTC	CSARPFSGETNYGYTF
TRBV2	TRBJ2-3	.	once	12	TGTGCCAGCGGCAAGTGGGCAGATACGCAGTATTTT	CASGKWADTQYF
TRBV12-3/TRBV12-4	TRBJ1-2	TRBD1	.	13	TGTGCCAGCAGGCCCGACAGGGGCTATGGCTACACCTTC	CASRPDRGYGYTF
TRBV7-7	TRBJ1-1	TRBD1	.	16	TGTGCTAGCAGCTACCAAGGACAGGCGCGCCACACTGAAGCTTTCTTT	CASSYQGQARHTEAFF
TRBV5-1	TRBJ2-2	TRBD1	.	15	TGCGCCAGCAGCGTGGACAGGGTGGCCACCGGGGAGCTGTTTTTT	CASSVDRVATGELFF
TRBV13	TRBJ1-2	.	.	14	TGTGCCAGCAGCTTAGTTGTCAGCAACTATGGCTACACCTTC	CASSLVVSNYGYTF
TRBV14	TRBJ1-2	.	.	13	TGTGCCAGCAGCCAAGCGGGAGCTGGTGGCTACACCTTC	CASSQAGAGGYTF
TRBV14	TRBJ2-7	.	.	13	TGTGCCAGCAGCATCGACAGGATCAACGAGCAGTACTTC	CASSIDRINEQYF
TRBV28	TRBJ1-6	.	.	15	TGTGCCAGCGTCCTTGGGAGCTCCTATAATTCACCCCTCCACTTT	CASVLGSSYNSPLHF
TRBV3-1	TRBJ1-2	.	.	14	TGTGCCAGCAGCGGAGATACAGGAGGCTATGGCTACACCTTC	CASSGDTGGYGYTF
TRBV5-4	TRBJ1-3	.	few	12	TGTGCCAGCAGCTTGAATGGAAACACCATATATTTT	CASSLNGNTIYF
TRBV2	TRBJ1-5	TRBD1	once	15	TGTGCCAGCAGGCCCGGGACAGGGGACGGGCAGCCCCAGCATTTT	CASRPGTGDGQPQHF
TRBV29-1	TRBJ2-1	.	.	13	TGCAGCGGGCGCACTAGGGCGCGCAATGAGCAGTTCTTC	CSGRTRARNEQFF
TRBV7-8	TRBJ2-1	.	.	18	TGTGCCAGCAGCTTAGAAATCCGGGGGAGAAGCTCCTACAATGAGCAGTTCTTC	CASSLEIRGRSSYNEQFF
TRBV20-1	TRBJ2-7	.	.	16	TGCAGTGCTAGAGACCTAACTACCGGGCTCTACTCCGAGCAGTACTTC	CSARDLTTGLYSEQYF
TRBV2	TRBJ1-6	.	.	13	TGTGCCAGCTTACGGTCACGGGATTCACCCCTCCACTTT	CASLRSRDSPLHF
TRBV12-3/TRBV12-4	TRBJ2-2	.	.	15	TGTGCCAGCAGCTCAGGGGCGGGGGACACCGGGGAGCTGTTTTTT	CASSSGAGDTGELFF
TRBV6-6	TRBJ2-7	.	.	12	TGTGCCAGCAGCCCATACGGCTACGAGCAGTACTTC	CASSPYGYEQYF
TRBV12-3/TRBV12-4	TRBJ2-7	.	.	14	TGTGCCAGCAGTTTCATGGGACACCTCTACGAGCAGTACTTC	CASSFMGHLYEQYF
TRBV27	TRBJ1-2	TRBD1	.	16	TGTGCCAGCAGTTCGGCCACAACAGGGGGTATGGGAGGCTACACCTTC	CASSSATTGGMGGYTF
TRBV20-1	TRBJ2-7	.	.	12	TGCAGTGCTAGAGAGGGGGCGCATGAGCAGTACTTC	CSAREGAHEQYF
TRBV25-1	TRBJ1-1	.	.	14	TGTGCCAGCACCCAAGCAGGGATTTGGACTGAAGCTTTCTTT	CASTQAGIWTEAFF
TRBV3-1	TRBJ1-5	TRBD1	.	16	TGTGCCAGCAGCCAAGCGGCAGGGGGGAACAATCAGCCCCAGCATTTT	CASSQAAGGNNQPQHF
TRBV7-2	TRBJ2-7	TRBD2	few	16	TGTGCCAGCAGCTTAGCGTTCGGGGGGGAGGCCTACGAGCAGTACTTC	CASSLAFGGEAYEQYF
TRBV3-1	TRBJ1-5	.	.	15	TGTGCCAGCAGCCCCAGCCCCCAGGGAGAGATTCCCCAGCATTTT	CASSPSPQGEIPQHF
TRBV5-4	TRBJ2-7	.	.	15	TGTGCCAGCAGCCACCGGTGGGATTCAGGTAGCGAGCAGTACTTC	CASSHRWDSGSEQYF
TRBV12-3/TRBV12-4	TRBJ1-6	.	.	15	TGTGCCAGCAGGGCAAACAGGGCCGAAGGTTCACCCCTCCACTTT	CASRANRAEGSPLHF
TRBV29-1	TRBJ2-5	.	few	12	TGCAGCGGTTCAGACACCCAAGAGACCCAGTACTTC	CSGSDTQETQYF